The 21 T cell receptor beta chains in this list originate from one sample, sequenced in a study of high-grade serous ovarian cancer treatment subgroups. Tumor tissue was taken before any definitive surgery or chemotherapy was given. The protocol was immunoSEQ multiplex PCR, while the TCRdb copy is restricted to in-frame clones and leaves out a portion. The data contain around 27,000 clones, about 80% of them seen just once; the ten biggest clones take up 2.1%. Sequenced material: tumor tissue. These receptors were taken from a human donor with high-grade serous ovarian cancer.

There are a few counts of this clone. This chain uses TRBV4-1 with TRBJ1-1, with D perhaps TRBD1 (6 bases). The V end was cut by 1 base, the J end by 8 bases, with 11 bases between. The CDR3 is 13 amino acids. Germline values: CDR1 MGHRA, CDR2 YSYEKL. CDR3 bases: TGCGCCAGCAGCCAAGCTAGGACAGTCGAAGCTTTCTTT. It specifies CASSQARTVEAFF.

This sequence joins TRBV6-6 and TRBJ2-7; D remains unclear. There are 14 residues in the CDR3. V was pared by 3 bases and J by 2 bases, with 11 bases between. CDR1 is MNHNY, CDR2 SVGAGI, per germline (reference sequence). CDR3 in amino acids: CASSYDQTTYEQYF. The CDR3 DNA is TGTGCCAGCAGTTATGACCAGACAACCTACGAGCAGTACTTC.

The chain recombines TRBV7-2 with TRBJ1-2; the match to TRBD1 covers 7 bases. The CDR3 is 14 residues long. V lost 7 bases and J lost 2; bases outside the gene matches: 7. The germline CDR1 and CDR2 sequences are SGHTA and FQGNSA. The CDR3 sequence is CASTQGGRNYGYTF. In DNA, the CDR3 is TGTGCCAGCACCCAGGGGGGAAGGAACTATGGCTACACCTTC. Full variable domain (missing parts from reference TRBV7-2 and TRBJ1-2): GAGVSQSPSNKVTEKGKDVELRCDPISGHTALYWYRQSLGQGLEFLIYFQGNSAPDKSGLPSDRFSAERTGGSVSTLTIQRTQQEDSAVYLCASTQGGRNYGYTFGSGTRLTVV.

The rearrangement uses TRBV6-1 and TRBJ1-5; perhaps TRBD1 as D (5 bases). This CDR3 is 13 amino acids long. Germline V gene lookup returns CDR1 MNHNS and CDR2 SASEGT. The V end lost 5 bases, the J end lost 3 bases, and 8 bases lay between the germline ends. In nucleotides, the CDR3 is TGTGCCAGCAGTAAGACAGTCAATCAGCCCCAGCATTTT. Translated: CASSKTVNQPQHF.

This clone appeared a single time. The rearrangement links TRBV6-1 to TRBJ1-3; maybe TRBD1 (5 bases). Germline values: CDR1 MNHNS, CDR2 SASEGT. The ends were cut back, 0 bases at V and 1 base at J, with 7 bases in the middle. The CDR3 is 15 residues long. The CDR3 coding sequence is TGTGCCAGCAGTGAAGCGTGGGGGTCTGGAAACACCATATATTTT. Its protein product is CASSEAWGSGNTIYF.

The rearrangement joins TRBV6-5 to TRBJ2-7, with D unclear. V dropped 6 bases and J dropped 0 bases, with 9 bases sitting between them. The length of the CDR3 is 13 residues. Germline V CDR1 and CDR2: MNHEY, SVGAGI. CDR3 coding DNA: TGTGCCAGCAGGACGACTGACTCCTACGAGCAGTACTTC. It translates to CASRTTDSYEQYF.

This clone was counted a single time. CDR3 DNA: TGTGCCAGCAGCTTGGGGAATCAGCCCCAGCATTTT. Translating it yields CASSLGNQPQHF. The chain recombines TRBV7-9 with TRBJ1-5; D is undetermined. CDR1 and CDR2 from the germline V gene are SEHNR and FQNEAQ (reference sequence). The CDR3 runs 12 residues. V lost 3 bases, J lost 4 bases, and 4 bases lay in between.

This chain joins TRBV6-4 and TRBJ2-7, with 9 bases fitting TRBD1. The germline V gene has CDR1 MRHNA and CDR2 SNTAGT. The CDR3 totals 17 residues. V gave up 0 bases and J gave up 1 base; unmatched junction bases: 7. CDR3 sequence (DNA): TGTGCCAGCAGTGACTCATGCCCGGGACAGGGATCCTACGAGCAGTACTTC. Encoded protein: CASSDSCPGQGSYEQYF.

This sequence joins TRBV21-1 and TRBJ1-2; no DNA check was done on the table's D call, TRBD1. TRBV21-1 is noted as a pseudogene. CDR3 size: 15 residues. CDR3 in amino acids: CASSNRDRGAYGYTF. In DNA form, the CDR3 reads TGTGCCAGCAGCAACCGGGACAGGGGAGCCTATGGCTACACCTTC.

J is TRBJ2-3 and V is TRBV11-2, with TRBD2 matching 7 bases. The CDR3 is 17 residues long. Trimming took 1 base from V and 2 from J; bases not matched to a gene: 9. Germline V gives CDR1 SGHAT, CDR2 FQNNGV. CDR3 loop: CASSLGLAASLTDTQYF. The CDR3 bases are TGTGCCAGCAGCTTAGGGCTAGCGGCCTCCCTCACAGATACGCAGTATTTT.

The chain's CDR3 is CASSEEAGEKLFF. The CDR3 nucleotides are TGTGCCAGCAGTGAAGAGGCGGGAGAAAAACTGTTTTTT. This chain connects TRBV6-4 to TRBJ1-4; D call uncertain. Looked up from germline, CDR1 is MRHNA and CDR2 is SNTAGT. V was pared by 3 bases and J by 8 bases, with 10 bases between. The CDR3 is 13 residues long.

This chain uses TRBV5-1 with TRBJ2-1, with TRBD2 matching over 9 bases. CDR3 size: 16 residues. Germline CDR1 and CDR2: SGHRS and YFSETQ. V shed 6 bases and J 4 bases; nucleotides not matched to a gene: 11. The CDR3, as DNA: TGCGCCAGCACCCCAGGGGCGGGAGGGCCGTACAATGAGCAGTTCTTC. Residues: CASTPGAGGPYNEQFF.

The rearrangement joins TRBV9 to TRBJ2-7; a weak D match, TRBD2 (5 bases). V lost 0 bases, J lost 0 bases, and 13 bases lay in between. The CDR3 runs 16 residues. Germline V gene sequence: CDR1 SGDLS, CDR2 YYNGEE. CDR3 bases: TGTGCCAGCAGCGTAGGTGGGAGAGGGTTCTCCTACGAGCAGTACTTC. It yields the protein CASSVGGRGFSYEQYF.

This sequence joins TRBV5-4 and TRBJ2-3, with 10 nucleotides matching TRBD2. This CDR3 region has 16 residues. Looked up from germline, CDR1 is SGHNT and CDR2 is YYREEE (reference sequence). The V gene end was trimmed by 3 bases and the J gene end by 0 bases; junction bases not matched to a gene: 4. The chain's CDR3 is CASSSLAGGSTDTQYF. The DNA for the CDR3 is TGTGCCAGCAGCTCGTTAGCGGGAGGTAGCACAGATACGCAGTATTTT.

The CDR3 is CASSLVTLADEQYF. CDR3 bases: TGCGCCAGCAGCTTGGTTACGTTAGCGGACGAGCAGTACTTC. V and J are TRBV5-1 and TRBJ2-7, with D possibly being TRBD2 (6 bases). From germline, CDR1 is SGHRS and CDR2 YFSETQ. CDR3 length: 14 amino acids. Trimming removed 0 bases from V and 5 bases from J, with 12 bases in between.

This chain links TRBV11-2 with TRBJ1-1; D is possibly TRBD1 (5 bases). With 0 bases removed from V and 7 bases from J, the gap between germline ends came to 15 bases. The CDR3 consists of 15 residues. Germline lookup yields CDR1 SGHAT and CDR2 FQNNGV. The CDR3 spells CASSLDGGKVGEAFF. CDR3 bases: TGTGCCAGCAGCTTAGATGGGGGGAAGGTGGGTGAAGCTTTCTTT.

The genes are TRBV28 and TRBJ2-3, with 9 bases fitting TRBD1. The CDR3 is 15 amino acids. From germline, CDR1 is MDHEN and CDR2 SYDVKM. V was clipped by 2 bases and J by 1 base; unmatched bases: 1. This CDR3 is CASSLRTGGTDTQYF. The CDR3, as DNA: TGTGCCAGCAGTTTAAGGACAGGGGGCACAGATACGCAGTATTTT.

V and J are TRBV7-9 and TRBJ1-5; no clear D gene. The germline V gene has CDR1 SEHNR and CDR2 FQNEAQ (reference sequence). The CDR3 loop spans 13 amino acids. Trimming stripped 3 bases from V and 7 bases from J, with 10 bases between. The CDR3 nucleotides read TGTGCCAGCAGCTTGAACATGGAGCAGCCCCAGCATTTT. Translation gives CASSLNMEQPQHF.

This clone was seen a single time. The V call is TRBV19, the J call TRBJ2-1; D remains unclear. The CDR3 extends over 16 amino acids. Germline V gives CDR1 LNHDA, CDR2 SQIVND (reference sequence). V shed 7 bases and J shed 1 base, with 17 bases lying between them. The CDR3 sequence is CASIFIPRFSYNEQFF. CDR3 nucleotides: TGTGCCAGTATCTTCATTCCACGCTTTTCCTACAATGAGCAGTTCTTC.

This rearrangement joins TRBV18 to TRBJ2-3, with TRBD2 as a possible D gene (6 bases). V dropped 7 bases and J dropped 1 base, with 15 bases sitting between them. Germline loops: CDR1 KGHSH, CDR2 LQKENI. The CDR3 has 15 amino acids. The DNA of the CDR3 is TGTGCCAGCTGGGGTTCCGGGAGAGGCACAGATACGCAGTATTTT. It encodes CASWGSGRGTDTQYF.

The rearrangement uses TRBV6-1 and TRBJ1-3; no reliable D call. Germline CDR1 is MNHNS and CDR2 is SASEGT. CDR3 length: 15 amino acids. V dropped 2 bases and J dropped 0 bases, with 8 bases sitting between them. Written as DNA, the CDR3 is TGTGCCAGCAGTGAAAGGACTAGCTCTGGAAACACCATATATTTT. It specifies CASSERTSSGNTIYF.